This TCR beta chain is drawn from a study of beta chain features in type 1 diabetes. CDR3 length: 17 amino acids. Germline V gene sequence: CDR1 SGHTA, CDR2 FQGNSA. V was shortened by 5 bases and J by 5 bases, with 21 bases between the two germline ends. General study results and limits: Whatever favoring of shorter templates PCR might show would apply equally to patients and controls.

Investigators reverse transcribed all isolated RNA, so they sequenced expressed TCRB transcripts. Assay used: immunoSEQ multiplex PCR; TCRdb lists only in-frame clones, some missing. The sample consists of over 700,000 clones, 17% of them appearing once. About this clone: Its specificity is unknown.

The receptor's source is a woman under 30 in good health. The chain combines TRBV7-2 with TRBJ2-2; TRBD2 is a possible D gene (5 bases). Sample: naive CD4+ T cells from blood. The CDR3 DNA sequence: TGTGCCAGCAGCCGGGGAATTTTCGTTGTTCGAACCGGGGAGCTGTTTTTT. This gives the protein CASSRGIFVVRTGELFF.